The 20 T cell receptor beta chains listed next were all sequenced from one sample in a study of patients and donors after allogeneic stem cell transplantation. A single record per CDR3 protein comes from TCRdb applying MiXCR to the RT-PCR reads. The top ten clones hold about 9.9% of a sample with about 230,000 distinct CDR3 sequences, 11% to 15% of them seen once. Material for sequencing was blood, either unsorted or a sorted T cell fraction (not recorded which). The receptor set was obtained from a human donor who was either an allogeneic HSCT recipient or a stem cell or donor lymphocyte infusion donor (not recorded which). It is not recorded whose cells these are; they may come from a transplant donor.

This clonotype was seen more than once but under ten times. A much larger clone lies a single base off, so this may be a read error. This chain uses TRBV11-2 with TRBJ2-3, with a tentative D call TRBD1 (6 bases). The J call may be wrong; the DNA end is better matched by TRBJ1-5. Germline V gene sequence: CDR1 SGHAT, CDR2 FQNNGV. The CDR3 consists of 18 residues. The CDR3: CASSLRGGDTTYTDTQHF. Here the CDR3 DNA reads TGTGCCAGCAGCTTACGCGGGGGGGACACCACCTACACAGATACGCAGCATTTT.

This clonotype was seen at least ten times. The CDR3 DNA reads as TGTGCCACCAGCATTGGGGATGAGCAGTTCTTC. This sequence encodes CATSIGDEQFF. The chain combines TRBV15 with TRBJ2-1, with D unresolved. There are 11 residues in the CDR3. The V gene lost 4 bases and the J gene lost 8 bases, with 6 bases spanning the gap. Germline CDR1 LNHNV, CDR2 YYDKDF (reference sequence).

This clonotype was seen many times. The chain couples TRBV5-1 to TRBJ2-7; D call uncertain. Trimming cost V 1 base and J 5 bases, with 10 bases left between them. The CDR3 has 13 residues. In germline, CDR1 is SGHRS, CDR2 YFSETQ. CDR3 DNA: TGCGCCAGCAGCTTGATGTCGTTGGACGAGCAGTACTTC. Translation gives CASSLMSLDEQYF.

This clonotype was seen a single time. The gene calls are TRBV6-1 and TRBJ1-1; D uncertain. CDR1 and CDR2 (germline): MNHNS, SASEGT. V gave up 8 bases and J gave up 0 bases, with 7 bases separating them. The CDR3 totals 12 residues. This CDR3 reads CASLLMNTEAFF. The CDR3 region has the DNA TGTGCCAGCCTATTAATGAACACTGAAGCTTTCTTT.

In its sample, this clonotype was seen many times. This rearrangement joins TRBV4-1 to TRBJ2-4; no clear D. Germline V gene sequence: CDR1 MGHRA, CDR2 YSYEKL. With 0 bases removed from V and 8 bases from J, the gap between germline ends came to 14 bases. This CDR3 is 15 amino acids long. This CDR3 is CASSQDGKGSDIQYF. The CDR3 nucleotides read TGCGCCAGCAGCCAAGATGGGAAGGGATCGGACATTCAGTACTTC.

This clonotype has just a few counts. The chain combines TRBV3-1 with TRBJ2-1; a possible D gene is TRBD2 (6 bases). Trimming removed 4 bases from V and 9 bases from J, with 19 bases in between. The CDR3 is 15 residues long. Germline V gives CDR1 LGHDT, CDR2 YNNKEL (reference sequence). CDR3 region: CASSPSSVSNGEQFF. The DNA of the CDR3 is TGTGCCAGCAGCCCTTCTAGCGTATCTAACGGTGAGCAGTTCTTC.

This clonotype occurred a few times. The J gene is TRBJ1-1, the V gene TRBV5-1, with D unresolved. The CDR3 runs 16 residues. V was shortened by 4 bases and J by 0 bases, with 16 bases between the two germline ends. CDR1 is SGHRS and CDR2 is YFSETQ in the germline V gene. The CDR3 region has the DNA TGCGCCAGCAGCATAGGGAACTCACTGATGAACACTGAAGCTTTCTTT. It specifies CASSIGNSLMNTEAFF. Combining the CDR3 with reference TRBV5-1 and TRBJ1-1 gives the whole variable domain KAGVTQTPRYLIKTRGQQVTLSCSPISGHRSVSWYQQTPGQGLQFLFEYFSETQRNKGNFPGRFSGRQFSNSRSEMNVSTLELGDSALYLCASSIGNSLMNTEAFFGQGTRLTVV.

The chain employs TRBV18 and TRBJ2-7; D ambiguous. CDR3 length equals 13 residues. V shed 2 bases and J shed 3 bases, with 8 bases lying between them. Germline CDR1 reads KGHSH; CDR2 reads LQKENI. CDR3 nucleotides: TGTGCCAGCTCACCAGGTCTAAACTACGAGCAGTACTTC. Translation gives CASSPGLNYEQYF.

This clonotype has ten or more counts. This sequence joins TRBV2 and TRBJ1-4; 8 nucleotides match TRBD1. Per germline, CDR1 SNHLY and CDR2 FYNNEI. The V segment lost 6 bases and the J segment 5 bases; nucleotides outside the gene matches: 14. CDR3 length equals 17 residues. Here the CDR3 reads CASRARTGSVLNEKLFF. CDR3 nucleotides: TGTGCCAGCAGGGCCCGGACAGGGTCGGTGCTAAATGAAAAACTGTTTTTT.

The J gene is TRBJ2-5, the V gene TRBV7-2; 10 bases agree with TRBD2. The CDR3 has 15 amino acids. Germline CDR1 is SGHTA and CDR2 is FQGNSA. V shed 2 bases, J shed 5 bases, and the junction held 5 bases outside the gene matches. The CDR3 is CASSLQAGGRETQYF. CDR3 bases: TGTGCCAGCAGCTTACAAGCGGGGGGGCGGGAGACCCAGTACTTC.

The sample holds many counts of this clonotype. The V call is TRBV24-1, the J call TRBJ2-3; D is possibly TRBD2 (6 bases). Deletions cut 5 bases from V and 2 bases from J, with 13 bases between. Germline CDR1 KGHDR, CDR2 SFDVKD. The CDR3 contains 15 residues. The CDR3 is CATSVGAGITDTQYF. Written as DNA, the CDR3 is TGTGCCACCAGTGTCGGGGCGGGGATCACAGATACGCAGTATTTT.

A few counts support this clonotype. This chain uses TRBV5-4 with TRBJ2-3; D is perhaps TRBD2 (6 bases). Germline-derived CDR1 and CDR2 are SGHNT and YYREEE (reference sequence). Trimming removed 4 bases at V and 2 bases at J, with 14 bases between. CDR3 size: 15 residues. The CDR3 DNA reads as TGTGCCAGCAGCCGGCCCGGCGGGGCCACAGATACGCAGTATTTT. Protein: CASSRPGGATDTQYF.

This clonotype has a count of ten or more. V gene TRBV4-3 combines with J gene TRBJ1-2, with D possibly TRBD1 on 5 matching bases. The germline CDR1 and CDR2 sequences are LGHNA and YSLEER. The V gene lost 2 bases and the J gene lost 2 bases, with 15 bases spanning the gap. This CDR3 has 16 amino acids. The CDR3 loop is CASSQQDSPSNYGYTF. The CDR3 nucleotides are TGCGCCAGCAGCCAACAAGACAGCCCTTCGAACTATGGCTACACCTTC.

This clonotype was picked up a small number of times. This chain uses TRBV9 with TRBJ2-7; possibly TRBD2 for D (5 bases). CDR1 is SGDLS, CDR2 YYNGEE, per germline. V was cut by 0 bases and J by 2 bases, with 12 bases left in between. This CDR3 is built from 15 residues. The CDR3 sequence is CASSVAPGITYEQYF. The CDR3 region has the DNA TGTGCCAGCAGCGTAGCTCCGGGGATTACCTACGAGCAGTACTTC.

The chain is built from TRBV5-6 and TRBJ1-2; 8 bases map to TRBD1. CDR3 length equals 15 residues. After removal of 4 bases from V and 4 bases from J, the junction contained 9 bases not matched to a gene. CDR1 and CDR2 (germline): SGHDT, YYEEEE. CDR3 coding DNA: TGTGCCAGCAGCCCGGCGGGACAGGTGCCCTATGGCTACACCTTC. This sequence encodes CASSPAGQVPYGYTF.

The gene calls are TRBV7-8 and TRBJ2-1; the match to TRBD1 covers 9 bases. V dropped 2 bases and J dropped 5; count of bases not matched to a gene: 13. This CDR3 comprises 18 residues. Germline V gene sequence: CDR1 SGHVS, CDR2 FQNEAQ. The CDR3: CASSLRARTGVFHNEQFF. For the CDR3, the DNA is TGTGCCAGCAGCTTAAGGGCCCGGACAGGGGTTTTTCACAATGAGCAGTTCTTC.

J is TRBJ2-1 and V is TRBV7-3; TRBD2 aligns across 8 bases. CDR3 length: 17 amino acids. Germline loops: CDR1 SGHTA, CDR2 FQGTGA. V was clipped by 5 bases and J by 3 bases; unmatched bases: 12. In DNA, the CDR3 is TGTGCCAGCAGCCCGACTAGCGCCTCTAACCTCTACAATGAGCAGTTCTTC. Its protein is CASSPTSASNLYNEQFF.

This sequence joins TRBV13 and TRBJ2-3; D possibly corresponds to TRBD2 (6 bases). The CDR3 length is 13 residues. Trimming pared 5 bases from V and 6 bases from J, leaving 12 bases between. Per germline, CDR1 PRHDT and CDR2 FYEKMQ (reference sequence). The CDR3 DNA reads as TGTGCCAGCAGCCCCAGGGACTCGGATACGCAGTATTTT. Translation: CASSPRDSDTQYF.

The CDR3 DNA sequence: TGCGCCAGCAGCCAAGAGACTCCCTTTCGGGGGAATGAAAAACTGTTTTTT. Protein product: CASSQETPFRGNEKLFF. The genes are TRBV4-3 and TRBJ1-4, with D tentatively TRBD1 (5 bases). The CDR3 sequence is 17 residues long. Germline loops: CDR1 LGHNA, CDR2 YSLEER. The V and J ends lost 0 bases and 5 bases respectively, with 16 bases between them.

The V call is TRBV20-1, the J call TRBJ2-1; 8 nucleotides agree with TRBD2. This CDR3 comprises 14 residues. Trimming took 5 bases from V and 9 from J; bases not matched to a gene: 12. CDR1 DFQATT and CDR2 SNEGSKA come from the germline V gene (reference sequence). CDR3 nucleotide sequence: TGCAGTGCTTGTTTAGCGGGGACCCACGGTGAGCAGTTCTTC. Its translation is CSACLAGTHGEQFF.